This T cell receptor (beta chain) was recovered during a study of vaccination and CD4 T cells after COVID-19. Study-level background: Stimulation of cells relied on overlapping spike peptides derived from SARS-CoV-2, HCoV-NL63, HCoV-OC43 and HCoV-229E. Control cultures were supplied with a CEFX pool, an HIV-1 Nef pool, or no peptide at all. Study findings and constraints: Within convalescent individuals, 304 out of 307 vaccine-specific clones proved to be spike mono-reactive.

V gave up 0 bases and J gave up 1 base, with 6 bases separating them. This CDR3 has 14 amino acids. Germline CDR1 is LNHNV and CDR2 is YYDKDF (reference sequence). The treatment here: approximately nine-day PBMC culture with coronavirus spike peptide pools or control peptides (ViraFEST assay). The unexposed donor provided CD4+ T cells, which were taken before the COVID-19 pandemic (2011-2018). This clonotype occurred a few times. Its antigen is not identified. With the Oncomine TCR Beta short-read assay, DNA from cultured CD4+ T cells was sequenced. TCRdb reprocessed the PCR reads with MiXCR, giving one entry per CDR3 protein. The sample consists of fewer than 8,500 distinct CDR3 sequences, roughly two fifths of them appearing once.

The receptor was isolated from a human donor in good health. V usage is TRBV15 and J usage is TRBJ2-5; possibly TRBD1 for D (5 bases). Material: CD4+ T cells from blood, cultured in vitro. The CDR3 DNA sequence: TGTGCCACCAGCAGAGAAGGGGTCCAAGAGACCCAGTACTTC. This sequence encodes CATSREGVQETQYF.